One TCR beta chain is described in this entry. A clone one base away is much larger, so this may be a read error. The record originates from a study of response to subunit inactivated influenza vaccine. TCRdb used MiXCR to reprocess the RT-PCR reads, holding one entry per CDR3 protein. The sample shows around 750,000 distinct CDR3 sequences, roughly 20% of them seen only once. This CDR3 region has 14 residues. CDR1 and CDR2 from the germline V gene are SGHKS and YYEKEE (reference sequence). The sequenced sample was PBMCs from blood, obtained around 5 days after vaccination. The TCR sequence derives from a man aged 45 to 65 who received an inactivated influenza vaccine. The chain joins TRBV5-5 to TRBJ2-3; D perhaps matches TRBD2 (6 bases). CDR3 sequence: CARSLDYSTDTQYF. The CDR3 DNA is TGTGCCCGCAGCTTGGACTACAGCACAGATACGCAGTATTTT.